The present T cell receptor (beta chain) was sequenced within a study of T-cell reconstitution after alpha-beta-depleted transplantation in children. This clonotype has a handful of counts. Its antigen is not known. Unique molecular identifiers featured in how the TCRbeta library was prepared. TCRdb re-called the PCR reads through MiXCR, storing one row per CDR3 protein. The repertoire holds around 200,000 distinct CDR3 sequences, approximately 19% seen once, with just under 45% in the top ten. This CDR3 has 13 amino acids. V lost 6 bases, J lost 2 bases, and 11 bases lay in between. Per germline, CDR1 MNHEY and CDR2 SMNVEV (reference sequence). Study results and caveats: Several hundred expanded graft clones reportedly supplied alpha-beta T cells about two months after transplant. Among T cells one year after transplant, newly produced cells accounted for most counts and diversity. Diversity of TCRbeta at day 60 was high in some patients, arising from surviving recipient T cells and thymic progenitors.

This chain uses TRBV27 with TRBJ2-7; D gene uncertain. The sequencing here drew on PBMCs, mostly from graft donor cells, taken 360 days after TCRalphabeta/CD19-depleted stem cell transplant. The TCR was taken from a male patient aged 2-15 years who had a stem cell transplant for acute lymphoblastic leukemia, so the T cells may come from the graft donor. The CDR3 region has the DNA TGTGCCAGCAGGTCACTCGATACCTACGAGCAGTACTTC. This codes for CASRSLDTYEQYF.